This section outlines one T cell receptor beta chain sequence together with its context. This may arise from a read error, as a much more abundant clone is one base away. Germline CDR1 and CDR2: SEHNR and FQNEAQ (reference sequence). This CDR3 is built from 13 residues. MiXCR, applied by TCRdb to the 5' RACE reads, yields one record per CDR3 protein. The table records roughly 64,000 distinct CDR3 sequences, less than 25% of them present only once. Memory CD4+ T cells were sorted as CD4+CD45RO+CD25- cells. The rearrangement links TRBV7-9 to TRBJ2-5, with D unclear. Input material: memory CD4+ T cells sorted from a lymph node. Subset here: memory CD4+ T cells, CD4+CD45RO+CD25-. The receptor was derived from a female donor with breast cancer. CDR3: CASGLMERETQYF. The CDR3 nucleotides read TGTGCCAGCGGCTTAATGGAACGGGAGACCCAGTACTTC.